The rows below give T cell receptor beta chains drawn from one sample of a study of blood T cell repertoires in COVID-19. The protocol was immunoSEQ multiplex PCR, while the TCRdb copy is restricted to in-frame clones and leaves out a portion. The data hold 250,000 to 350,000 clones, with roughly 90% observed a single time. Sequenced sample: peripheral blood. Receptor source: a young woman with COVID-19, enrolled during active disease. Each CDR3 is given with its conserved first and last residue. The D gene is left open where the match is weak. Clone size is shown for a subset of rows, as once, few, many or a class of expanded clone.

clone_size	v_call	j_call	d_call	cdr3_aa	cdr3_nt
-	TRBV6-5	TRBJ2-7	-	CASSYGAAHSYEQYF	TGTGCCAGCAGTTACGGGGCAGCGCACTCCTACGAGCAGTACTTC
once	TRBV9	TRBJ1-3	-	CASSATGNSGNTIYF	TGTGCCAGCAGCGCAACAGGGAACTCTGGAAACACCATATATTTT
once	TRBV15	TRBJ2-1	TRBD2	CATSRVGTSGVNEQFF	TGTGCCACCAGCAGAGTGGGGACTAGCGGGGTCAATGAGCAGTTCTTC
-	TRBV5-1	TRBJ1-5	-	CASSLVPIQGGNQPQHF	TGCGCCAGCAGCTTGGTCCCCATACAGGGTGGCAATCAGCCCCAGCATTTT
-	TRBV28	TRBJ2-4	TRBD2	CASSLGGKNIQYF	TGTGCCAGCAGTTTGGGGGGGAAAAACATTCAGTACTTC
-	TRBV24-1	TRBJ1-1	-	CATRSPVNTEAFF	TGTGCCACCAGAAGTCCGGTGAACACTGAAGCTTTCTTT
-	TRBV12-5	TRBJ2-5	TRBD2	CASGPGLAGQETQYF	TGTGCTAGTGGTCCGGGACTAGCGGGACAAGAGACCCAGTACTTC
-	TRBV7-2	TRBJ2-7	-	CASTYSYEQYF	TGTGCCAGCACCTACTCCTACGAGCAGTACTTC
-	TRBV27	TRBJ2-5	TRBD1	CASRRARQGYSGETQYF	TGTGCCAGCAGGCGCGCCCGACAGGGCTATTCTGGGGAGACCCAGTACTTC
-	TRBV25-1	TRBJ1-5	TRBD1	CASRANTGAGNQPQHF	TGTGCCAGCAGAGCCAATACAGGGGCAGGCAATCAGCCCCAGCATTTT